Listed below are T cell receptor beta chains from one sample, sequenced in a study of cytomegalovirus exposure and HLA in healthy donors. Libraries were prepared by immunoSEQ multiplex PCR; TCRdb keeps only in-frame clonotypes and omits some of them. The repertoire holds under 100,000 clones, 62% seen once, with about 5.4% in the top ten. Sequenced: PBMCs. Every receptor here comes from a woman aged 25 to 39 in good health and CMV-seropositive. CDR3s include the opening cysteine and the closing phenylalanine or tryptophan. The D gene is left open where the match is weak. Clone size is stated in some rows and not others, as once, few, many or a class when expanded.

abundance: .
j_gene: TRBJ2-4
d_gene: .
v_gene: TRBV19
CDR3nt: TGTGCCAGTAGTGGCAGGTCCGGGGACATTCAGTACTTC
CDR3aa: CASSGRSGDIQYF

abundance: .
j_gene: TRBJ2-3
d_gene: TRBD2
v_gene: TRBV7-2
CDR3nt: TGTGCCAGCAGCTTAGATCGGGGGGGGCCCGCAGATACGCAGTATTTT
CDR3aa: CASSLDRGGPADTQYF

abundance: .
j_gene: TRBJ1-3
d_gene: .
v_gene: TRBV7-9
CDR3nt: TGTGCCAGCAGCTCCCGAGGGGGGGGTGGAAACACCATATATTTT
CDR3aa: CASSSRGGGGNTIYF

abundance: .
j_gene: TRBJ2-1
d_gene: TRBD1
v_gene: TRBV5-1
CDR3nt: TGCGCCAGCAGCTTGGCCCTCGGACTGACAGGGGACGCCAATCAGTTCTTC
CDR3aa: CASSLALGLTGDANQFF

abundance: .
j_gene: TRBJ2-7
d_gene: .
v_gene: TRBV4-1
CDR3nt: TGCGCCAGCAGCCAAGATCGTGGGGCCCGCTCCTACGAGCAGTACTTC
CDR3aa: CASSQDRGARSYEQYF

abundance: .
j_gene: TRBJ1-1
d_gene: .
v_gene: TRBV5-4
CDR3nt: TGTGCCAGCAGCTTGGATAGGAACACTGAAGCTTTCTTT
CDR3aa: CASSLDRNTEAFF

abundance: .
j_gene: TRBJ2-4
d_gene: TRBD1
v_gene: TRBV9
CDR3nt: TGTGCCAGCAGCACGCGACAGGGGAGTAAAAACATTCAGTACTTC
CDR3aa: CASSTRQGSKNIQYF

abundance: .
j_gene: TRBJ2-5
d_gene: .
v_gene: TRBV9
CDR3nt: TGTGCCAGCAGCCCCTTTGCGTACCAAGAGACCCAGTACTTC
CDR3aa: CASSPFAYQETQYF

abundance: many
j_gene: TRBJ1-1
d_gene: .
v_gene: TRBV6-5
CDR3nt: TGTGCCAGCAGCTACCGCACGGGGTCCGAAGCTTTCTTT
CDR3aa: CASSYRTGSEAFF

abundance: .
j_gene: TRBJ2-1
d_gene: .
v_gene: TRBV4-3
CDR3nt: TGCGCCAGCAGCCAAGATTACTCGGAGAATGAGCAGTTCTTC
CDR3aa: CASSQDYSENEQFF

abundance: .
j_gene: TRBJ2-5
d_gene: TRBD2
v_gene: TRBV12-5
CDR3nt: TGTGCTAGTGGCCCCCGACTAGCGGGGGGTAAAAAAGAGACCCAGTACTTC
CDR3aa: CASGPRLAGGKKETQYF

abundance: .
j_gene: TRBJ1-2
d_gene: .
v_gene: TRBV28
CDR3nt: TGTGCCAGCAGTTGGCATGGTTATGGCTACACCTTC
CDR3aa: CASSWHGYGYTF

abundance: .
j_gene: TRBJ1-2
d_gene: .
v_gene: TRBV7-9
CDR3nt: TGTGCCAGCAGCTCATCATACGACTTCTATGGCTACCCCTTC
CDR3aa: CASSSSYDFYGYPF

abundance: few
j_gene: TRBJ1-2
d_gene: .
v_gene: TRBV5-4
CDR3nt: TGTGCCAGCAGCTTAGATGGCCTGAACTATGGCTACACCTTC
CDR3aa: CASSLDGLNYGYTF

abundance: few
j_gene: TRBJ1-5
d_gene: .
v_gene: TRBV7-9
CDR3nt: TGTGCCAGCAGCTTAGACAGCCACTTCAATCAGCCCCAGCATTTT
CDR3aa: CASSLDSHFNQPQHF

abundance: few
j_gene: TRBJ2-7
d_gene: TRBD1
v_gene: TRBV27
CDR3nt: TGTGCCAGCCGGGGGACAGGGGAACTTTCGTACGAGCAGTACTTC
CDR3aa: CASRGTGELSYEQYF

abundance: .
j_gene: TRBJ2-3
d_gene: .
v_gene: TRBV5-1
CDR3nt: TGCGCCAGCAGCTCTCCTCTTGCCTATTCAGATACGCAGTATTTT
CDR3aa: CASSSPLAYSDTQYF

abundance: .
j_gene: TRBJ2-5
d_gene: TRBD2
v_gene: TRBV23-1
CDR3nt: TGCGCCAGCAGTACGAGGCGGGGGGGCGGGGAGACCCAGTACTTC
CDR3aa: CASSTRRGGGETQYF

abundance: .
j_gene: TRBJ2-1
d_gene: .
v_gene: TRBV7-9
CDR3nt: TGTGCCAGCAGCTTAGTTATGGGGCTTGGTGAGCAGTTCTTC
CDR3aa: CASSLVMGLGEQFF

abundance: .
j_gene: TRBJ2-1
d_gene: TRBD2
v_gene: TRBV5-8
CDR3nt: TGTGCCAGCAGCTTGGTTTTTACTAGCGGGGGCTACAATGAGCAGTTCTTC
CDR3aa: CASSLVFTSGGYNEQFF

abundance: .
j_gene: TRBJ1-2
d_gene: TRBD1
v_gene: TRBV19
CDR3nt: TGTGCCAGTTCAGGGGGTGGCTACACCTTC
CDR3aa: CASSGGGYTF

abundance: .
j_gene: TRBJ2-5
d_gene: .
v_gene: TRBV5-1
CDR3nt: TGCGCCAGCAACTACGGACAATCGGAGACCCAGTACTTC
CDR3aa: CASNYGQSETQYF

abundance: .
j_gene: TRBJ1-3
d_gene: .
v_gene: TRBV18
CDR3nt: TGTGCCAGCTCCTTGACACCAGGAAACACCATATATTTT
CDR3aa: CASSLTPGNTIYF

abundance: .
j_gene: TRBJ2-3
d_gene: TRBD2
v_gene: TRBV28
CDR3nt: TGTGCCAGCAGTTTAGTTAGCGGGGGGTCTAGCACAGATACGCAGTATTTT
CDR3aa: CASSLVSGGSSTDTQYF

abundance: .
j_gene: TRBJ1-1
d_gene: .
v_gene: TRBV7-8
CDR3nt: TGTGCCAGCAGCTTAGCGAACAGGAACACTGAAGCTTTCTTT
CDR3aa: CASSLANRNTEAFF

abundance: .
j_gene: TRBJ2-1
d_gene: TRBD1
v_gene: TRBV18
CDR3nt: TGTGCCAGCCCAGGACAGGGCCTGCCCACTTACAATGAGCAGTTCTTC
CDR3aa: CASPGQGLPTYNEQFF

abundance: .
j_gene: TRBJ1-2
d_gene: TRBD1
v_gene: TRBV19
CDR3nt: TGTGCCAGTAAGAAGACAGGGGACTATGGCTACACCTTC
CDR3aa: CASKKTGDYGYTF

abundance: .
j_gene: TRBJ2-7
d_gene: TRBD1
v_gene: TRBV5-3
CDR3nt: TGTGCCAGAAGCTTCCGGGACAGGGCACACGGGCAGTACTTC
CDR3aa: CARSFRDRAHGQYF

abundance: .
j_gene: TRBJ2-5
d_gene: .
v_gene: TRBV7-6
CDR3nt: TGTGCCAGCAGCTTAGGGGGCAACCAAGAGACCCAGTACTTC
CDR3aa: CASSLGGNQETQYF

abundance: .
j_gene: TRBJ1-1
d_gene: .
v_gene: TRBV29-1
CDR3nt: TGCAGCGTTGATAGGGGTGCGTACACTGAAGCTTTCTTT
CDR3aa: CSVDRGAYTEAFF

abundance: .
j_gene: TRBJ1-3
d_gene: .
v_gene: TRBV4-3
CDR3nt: TGCGCCAGCAGCCAAGATTCAATCTCTGGAAACACCATATATTTT
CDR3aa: CASSQDSISGNTIYF

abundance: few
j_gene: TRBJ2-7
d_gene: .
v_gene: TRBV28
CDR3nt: TGTGCCAGCAGTCCGAGTCATTTCTACGAGCAGTACTTC
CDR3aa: CASSPSHFYEQYF

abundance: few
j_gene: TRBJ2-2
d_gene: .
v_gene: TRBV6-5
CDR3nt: TGTGCCAGCAGACCTCGGTGGAGCGGGGAGCTGTTTTTT
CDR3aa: CASRPRWSGELFF

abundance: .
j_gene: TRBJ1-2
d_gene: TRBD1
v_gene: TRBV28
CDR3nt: TGTGCCAGCAGTTTAGGACAGGGGATCTATGGCTACACCTTC
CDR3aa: CASSLGQGIYGYTF

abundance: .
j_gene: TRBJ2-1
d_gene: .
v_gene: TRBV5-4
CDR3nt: TGTGCCAGCAGCTTGTTCCTAAGCTTGGCGGGGCCGTCCTACAATGAGCAGTTCTTC
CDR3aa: CASSLFLSLAGPSYNEQFF

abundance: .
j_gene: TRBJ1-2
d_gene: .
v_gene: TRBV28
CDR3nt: TGTGCCAGCAGTCCGACGACAGTAGGAAGACGCGGCTACACCTTC
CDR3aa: CASSPTTVGRRGYTF

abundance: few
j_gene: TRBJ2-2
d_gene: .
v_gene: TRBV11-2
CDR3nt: TGTGCCAGCAGCAAAGGGGGAACCACCGGGGAGCTGTTTTTT
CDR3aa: CASSKGGTTGELFF

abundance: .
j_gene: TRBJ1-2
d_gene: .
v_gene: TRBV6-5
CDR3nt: TGTGCCAGCAGTCCCTCGGGGGGGGTCTATGGCTACACCTTC
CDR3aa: CASSPSGGVYGYTF

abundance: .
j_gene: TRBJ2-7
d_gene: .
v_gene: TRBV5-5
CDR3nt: TGTGCCAGCAGCTTTAGAGATAACGCGAACGAGCAGTACTTC
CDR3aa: CASSFRDNANEQYF

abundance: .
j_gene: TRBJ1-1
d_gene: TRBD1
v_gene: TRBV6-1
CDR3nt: TGTGCCAGCACCCTAAGGGGACAGGGACCAACTGAAGCTTTCTTT
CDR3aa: CASTLRGQGPTEAFF

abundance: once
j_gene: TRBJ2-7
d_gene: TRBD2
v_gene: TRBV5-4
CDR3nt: TGTGCCAGCAGCTTATACAGCGGGGCCTCCTACGAGCAGTACTTC
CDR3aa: CASSLYSGASYEQYF

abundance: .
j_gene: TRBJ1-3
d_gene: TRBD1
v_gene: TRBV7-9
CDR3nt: TGTGCCAGCAAACAGGGGAGTGGAAACACCATATATTTT
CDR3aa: CASKQGSGNTIYF

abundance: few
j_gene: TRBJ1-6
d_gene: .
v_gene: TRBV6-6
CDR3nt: TGTGCCAGCAACCGGGGGAGGGATTCACCCCTCCACTTT
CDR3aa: CASNRGRDSPLHF

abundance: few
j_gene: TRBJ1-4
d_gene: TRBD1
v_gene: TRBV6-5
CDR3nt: TGTGCCAGCAGTTTGGGACAGGGGGCGCGGGCTGAAAAACTGTTTTTT
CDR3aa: CASSLGQGARAEKLFF

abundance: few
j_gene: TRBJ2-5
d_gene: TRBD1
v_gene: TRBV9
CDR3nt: TGTGCCAGCAGCGTGACAGGGCGAGAGACCCAGTACTTC
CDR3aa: CASSVTGRETQYF

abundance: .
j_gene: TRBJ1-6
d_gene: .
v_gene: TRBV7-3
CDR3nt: TGTGCCAGCAGCTTAGGCAGGGAATATAATTCACCCCTCCACTTT
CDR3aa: CASSLGREYNSPLHF

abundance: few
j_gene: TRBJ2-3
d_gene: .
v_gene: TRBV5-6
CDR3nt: TGTGCCAGCAGCTGGGACCTTAGGGGAGGAGATACGCAGTATTTT
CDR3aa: CASSWDLRGGDTQYF

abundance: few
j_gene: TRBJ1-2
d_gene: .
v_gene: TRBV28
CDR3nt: TGTGCCAGCAGTTTGGAGCTTGTTGGTCGTCTCCTCTATGGCTACACCTTC
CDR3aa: CASSLELVGRLLYGYTF

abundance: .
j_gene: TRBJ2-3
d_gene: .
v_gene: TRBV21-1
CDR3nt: TGTGCCAGCAGCTTAATAGCGGGGTTCACAGATACGCAGTATTTT
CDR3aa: CASSLIAGFTDTQYF

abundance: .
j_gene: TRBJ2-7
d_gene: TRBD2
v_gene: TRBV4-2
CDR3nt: TGTGCCAGCAGCCAGGCGGGACTAGCGGGACTCTACGAGCAGTACTTC
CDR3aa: CASSQAGLAGLYEQYF

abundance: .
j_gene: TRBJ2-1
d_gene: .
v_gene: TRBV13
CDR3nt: TGTGCCAGCAGCCCCGCGGCGGGGGCCTACTACAATGAGCAGTTCTTC
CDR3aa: CASSPAAGAYYNEQFF

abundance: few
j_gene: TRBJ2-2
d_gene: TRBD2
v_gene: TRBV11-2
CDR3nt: TGTGCCAGCAGCCCCAGACTAGCGGACCTGAACACCGGGGAGCTGTTTTTT
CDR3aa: CASSPRLADLNTGELFF

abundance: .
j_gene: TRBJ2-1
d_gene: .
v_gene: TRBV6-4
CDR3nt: TGTGCCAGCAGTGCGGGGAGCGAGCAGTTCTTC
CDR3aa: CASSAGSEQFF

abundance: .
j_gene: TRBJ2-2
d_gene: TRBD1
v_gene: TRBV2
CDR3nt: TGTGCCAGCGGACAGGGGGCGGTCGGGGAGCTGTTTTTT
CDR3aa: CASGQGAVGELFF